What follows is one T cell receptor beta chain and its context. Primed by a sample-barcoded 5' primer and a J-beta primer mix, a second PCR proceeded for about 6 to 12 cycles. TCRdb re-called the 5' RACE reads with MiXCR, one entry per CDR3 protein. The sample lists about 1.5 million distinct CDR3 sequences, 35% to 45% occurring once. This record comes from a study of blood T cells in healthy people across ages. Germline CDR1 is MNHEY and CDR2 is SMNVEV (reference sequence). J lost 4 bases, V lost 2 bases, and 5 bases had no gene match. The CDR3 loop spans 16 amino acids. The sequencing input was blood. This chain connects TRBV27 to TRBJ2-1; 10 bases align to TRBD1. This clonotype was obtained from a woman under 30 in good health. The CDR3 DNA follows: TGTGCCAGCAGTTTAAGGGGGACAGGGGCTTACAATGAGCAGTTCTTC. It is translated as CASSLRGTGAYNEQFF.